These T cell receptor beta chains were read from a single sample in a study of cytomegalovirus exposure and HLA in healthy donors. TCRdb keeps only in-frame clones here, not all; method: immunoSEQ multiplex PCR. Of about 140,000 clones listed, roughly 86% are singletons. Input material: PBMCs. These receptors were collected from a man younger than 35 in good health and CMV-seropositive. The CDR3 runs from the conserved cysteine through the conserved F or W. D genes are given only for firm matches. Only part of the rows carry a size: once, few, many, or a class if the clone is expanded.

size,D,J,V,CDR3,DNA
-,TRBD1,TRBJ1-2,TRBV15,CATSGEYRTGNGYTF,TGTGCCACCAGCGGAGAGTATAGGACAGGGAATGGCTACACCTTC
-,-,TRBJ2-7,TRBV7-8,CASSPRLSYTYEQYF,TGTGCCAGCAGCCCAAGACTGAGCTATACCTACGAGCAGTACTTC
-,-,TRBJ2-1,TRBV19,CASSIIPGSSSYNEQFF,TGTGCCAGTAGTATAATCCCAGGTTCGAGCTCCTACAATGAGCAGTTCTTC
-,TRBD2,TRBJ2-3,TRBV7-9,CASSLWAGGRSTDTQYF,TGTGCCAGCAGCTTATGGGCGGGAGGGCGGAGCACAGATACGCAGTATTTT
-,TRBD1,TRBJ1-5,TRBV10-3,CATRGTGGDQPQHF,TGTGCCACGCGCGGGACAGGAGGAGATCAGCCCCAGCATTTT
-,TRBD2,TRBJ2-3,TRBV27,CASSFGTSSTDTQYF,TGTGCCAGCAGTTTCGGGACTAGCAGCACAGATACGCAGTATTTT
-,TRBD2,TRBJ2-3,TRBV6-5,CASSYSGGRGSDTQYF,TGTGCCAGCAGTTACTCGGGCGGGAGAGGGTCAGATACGCAGTATTTT
-,-,TRBJ1-1,TRBV14,CASSHGGGGTEAFF,TGTGCCAGCAGCCATGGGGGGGGAGGCACTGAAGCTTTCTTT
-,-,TRBJ1-1,TRBV6-5,CAAAGGFEAFF,TGTGCCGCGGCGGGCGGCTTTGAAGCTTTCTTT
-,-,TRBJ2-3,TRBV28,CASTPAAGSTDTQYF,TGTGCCAGCACCCCGGCAGCGGGTAGCACAGATACGCAGTATTTT
-,-,TRBJ2-7,TRBV5-1,CASSPVNSGSGYEQYF,TGCGCCAGCAGCCCCGTTAATAGCGGCTCCGGATACGAGCAGTACTTC
once,TRBD1,TRBJ1-1,TRBV4-2,CASSLIFRQGVGYTEAFF,TGTGCCAGCAGCCTCATATTCCGACAGGGAGTAGGCTACACTGAAGCTTTCTTT
-,-,TRBJ2-3,TRBV5-1,CASSLDLGGDTQYF,TGCGCCAGCAGCTTGGATCTTGGCGGGGATACGCAGTATTTT
-,-,TRBJ1-2,TRBV5-1,CASRVAGNHGYTF,TGCGCCAGCAGAGTGGCAGGGAATCATGGCTACACCTTC
-,-,TRBJ1-4,TRBV30,CAQSGGGSNEKLFF,TGTGCCCAATCTGGGGGGGGTAGTAATGAAAAACTGTTTTTT
-,TRBD1,TRBJ1-2,TRBV9,CASSVGGQTNYGYTF,TGTGCCAGCAGCGTAGGGGGACAGACTAACTATGGCTACACCTTC
-,TRBD1,TRBJ1-1,TRBV2,CASSPKATGGTEAFF,TGTGCCAGCAGCCCAAAAGCGACAGGGGGCACTGAAGCTTTCTTT
-,TRBD1,TRBJ1-2,TRBV5-6,CASSLDRGRPYGYTF,TGTGCCAGCAGCTTGGACAGGGGGCGCCCCTATGGCTACACCTTC
-,TRBD2,TRBJ2-3,TRBV7-3,CASSRVGTSGDTQYF,TGTGCCAGCAGCCGTGTCGGGACTAGCGGAGATACGCAGTATTTT
few,-,TRBJ1-2,TRBV2,CASKRGGGGPNYGYTF,TGTGCCAGCAAACGTGGTGGGGGAGGGCCTAACTATGGCTACACCTTC
-,TRBD2,TRBJ2-3,TRBV7-6,CASSLDASGGSDTQYF,TGTGCCAGCAGCTTAGACGCTAGCGGGGGATCCGATACGCAGTATTTT
-,TRBD1,TRBJ1-1,TRBV5-1,CASRWDRPTEAFF,TGCGCCAGCAGATGGGACAGACCCACTGAAGCTTTCTTT
-,-,TRBJ1-2,TRBV5-6,CASSLAAITRRGYTF,TGTGCCAGCAGCTTGGCAGCGATAACCAGGAGGGGCTACACCTTC
-,TRBD2,TRBJ2-7,TRBV7-9,CASSSQAGGEQYF,TGTGCCAGCAGCTCCCAGGCGGGAGGCGAGCAGTACTTC
once,TRBD2,TRBJ2-3,TRBV9,CASTAGGATDTQYF,TGTGCCAGCACGGCGGGGGGCGCGACAGATACGCAGTATTTT
few,TRBD1,TRBJ1-1,TRBV6-5,CASSYRGRMNTEAFF,TGTGCCAGCAGTTACAGGGGGCGCATGAACACTGAAGCTTTCTTT
once,TRBD2,TRBJ2-7,TRBV9,CASSVAASGGYEQYF,TGTGCCAGCAGCGTAGCGGCTAGCGGGGGTTACGAGCAGTACTTC
-,TRBD1,TRBJ1-1,TRBV2,CASSEGGQGNTEAFF,TGTGCCAGCAGTGAAGGGGGACAGGGTAACACTGAAGCTTTCTTT
-,-,TRBJ2-3,TRBV6-4,CASSDSPTDTQYF,TGTGCCAGCAGTGACTCCCCAACAGATACGCAGTATTTT
-,-,TRBJ2-1,TRBV9,CASSEGERDKLNEQFF,TGTGCCAGCAGCGAGGGGGAGCGGGACAAACTGAACGAGCAGTTCTTC
-,-,TRBJ1-3,TRBV10-1,CAKPIKDSSGNTIYF,TGCGCCAAACCTATTAAGGACAGCTCTGGAAACACCATATATTTT
-,-,TRBJ2-1,TRBV14,CASSQTPSFPNEQFF,TGTGCCAGCAGCCAAACGCCTAGCTTCCCCAATGAGCAGTTCTTC
once,TRBD1,TRBJ2-2,TRBV5-1,CASGPGQGITGELFF,TGCGCCAGCGGGCCGGGACAGGGTATCACCGGGGAGCTGTTTTTT
-,TRBD2,TRBJ2-7,TRBV14,CASAARTSGVWSYEQYF,TGTGCCAGCGCCGCCCGGACTAGCGGGGTTTGGTCCTACGAGCAGTACTTC
-,-,TRBJ1-4,TRBV5-6,CASSLGYSIATNEKLFF,TGTGCCAGCAGCTTGGGTTACAGTATTGCAACTAATGAAAAACTGTTTTTT
few,TRBD1,TRBJ1-6,TRBV2,CASSPPGTGGRSPLHF,TGTGCCAGCAGCCCCCCGGGGACAGGCGGACGTTCACCCCTCCACTTT
-,TRBD2,TRBJ2-1,TRBV4-2,CASSSHQASGTNEQFF,TGTGCCAGCAGCTCACACCAAGCTAGCGGGACGAATGAGCAGTTCTTC
-,-,TRBJ1-2,TRBV12-5,CASGTGHQGYTF,TGTGCTAGTGGTACGGGACATCAAGGCTACACCTTC
once,-,TRBJ2-7,TRBV7-2,CASSFRRDSGEQYF,TGTGCCAGCAGCTTCAGGAGGGATTCGGGGGAGCAGTACTTC
-,TRBD2,TRBJ2-7,TRBV11-2,CASSPLGLAYEQYF,TGTGCCAGCAGCCCCTTGGGACTAGCGTACGAGCAGTACTTC
-,TRBD1,TRBJ1-4,TRBV7-9,CASSTRQGRNEKLFF,TGTGCCAGCAGCACTCGACAGGGAAGGAATGAAAAACTGTTTTTT
-,TRBD1,TRBJ2-7,TRBV19,CASSRTGQPYEQYF,TGTGCCAGTAGCAGGACAGGCCAACCCTACGAGCAGTACTTC
-,-,TRBJ2-7,TRBV6-1,CASRQGYEQYF,TGTGCCAGCAGGCAGGGATACGAGCAGTACTTC
-,-,TRBJ2-7,TRBV10-1,CASSERRVNEQYF,TGCGCCAGCAGTGAACGCAGGGTCAACGAGCAGTACTTC
-,-,TRBJ2-1,TRBV2,CASSRHGNEQFF,TGTGCCAGCTCGAGACACGGAAATGAGCAGTTCTTC
-,-,TRBJ1-4,TRBV28,CASSSMLFVGGSEATNEKLFF,TGTGCCAGCAGTTCCATGCTATTCGTTGGTGGCAGCGAAGCAACTAATGAAAAACTGTTTTTT
-,TRBD1,TRBJ2-1,TRBV7-8,CASSSGTGDVSPGIEQFF,TGTGCCAGCAGCTCCGGGACAGGAGACGTATCCCCTGGAATTGAGCAGTTCTTC
-,-,TRBJ1-4,TRBV6-5,CASSYSVQGEKLFF,TGTGCCAGCAGTTACTCTGTCCAGGGCGAAAAACTGTTTTTT
-,-,TRBJ2-2,TRBV2,CASSGGTDTGELFF,TGTGCCAGCAGTGGAGGGACTGACACCGGGGAGCTGTTTTTT
-,-,TRBJ2-5,TRBV27,CASSLRIGGTQYF,TGTGCCAGCAGTTTAAGGATAGGCGGGACCCAGTACTTC
-,TRBD1,TRBJ2-3,TRBV6-1,CASSGGTGGVDTQYF,TGTGCCAGCAGTGGGGGGACAGGGGGCGTTGATACGCAGTATTTT